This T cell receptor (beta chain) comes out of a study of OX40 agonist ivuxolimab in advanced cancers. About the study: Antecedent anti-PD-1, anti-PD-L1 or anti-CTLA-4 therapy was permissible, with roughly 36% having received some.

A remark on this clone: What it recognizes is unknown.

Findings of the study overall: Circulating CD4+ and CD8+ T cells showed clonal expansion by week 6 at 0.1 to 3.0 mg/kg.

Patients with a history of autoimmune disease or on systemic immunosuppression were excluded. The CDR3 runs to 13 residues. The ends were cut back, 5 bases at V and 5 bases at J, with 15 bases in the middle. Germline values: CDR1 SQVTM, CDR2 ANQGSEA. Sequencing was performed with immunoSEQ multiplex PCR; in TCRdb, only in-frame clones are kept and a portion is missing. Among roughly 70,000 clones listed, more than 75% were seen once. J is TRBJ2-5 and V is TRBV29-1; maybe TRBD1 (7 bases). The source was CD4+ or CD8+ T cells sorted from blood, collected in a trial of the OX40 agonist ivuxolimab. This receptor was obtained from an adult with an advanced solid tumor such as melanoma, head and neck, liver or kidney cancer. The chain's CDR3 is CSVRTGGMETQYF. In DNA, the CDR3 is TGCAGCGTTCGGACAGGAGGGATGGAGACCCAGTACTTC.